These T cell receptor beta chains were read from a single sample in a study of CD8 T cells in ankylosing spondylitis. TCRdb ran MiXCR on the 5' RACE reads and lists one entry per CDR3 protein. The data show more than 110,000 distinct CDR3 sequences, roughly 7.7% seen once. The sample comprised synovial fluid, either unsorted or a sorted T cell fraction (not recorded which). The receptors were gathered from a male donor with ankylosing spondylitis. CDR3s include the opening cysteine and the closing phenylalanine or tryptophan. D genes are given only for firm matches. Only some rows state a clone size, as once, few, many or a class for expanded clones.

>NA|TRBV11-2|TRBJ2-5|few
TGTGCCAGCAGCCGGGGTGTGGCGGAGACCCAGTACTTC
CASSRGVAETQYF
>NA|TRBV9|TRBJ1-2|few
TGTGCCAGCAGCGTAGATCACAGGATCCTCTATGGCTACACCTTC
CASSVDHRILYGYTF
>TRBD1|TRBV7-2|TRBJ2-7|few
TGTGCCAGCAGCGTAAACAGGGGGAACTACGAGCAGTACTTC
CASSVNRGNYEQYF
>NA|TRBV7-2|TRBJ2-1|many
TGTGCCAGCAGCTTCACTGGCGACATGCCTCTGTTCTTC
CASSFTGDMPLFF
>TRBD1|TRBV20-1|TRBJ1-1|few
TGCAGTGCTAGAGATCCTAGGACAGGGGGAACTGAAGCTTTCTTT
CSARDPRTGGTEAFF
>NA|TRBV20-1|TRBJ2-3|few
TGCAGTGCTAGGAGGCAGGGTTACACAGATACGCAGTATTTT
CSARRQGYTDTQYF
>TRBD2|TRBV10-3|TRBJ2-7|many
TGTGCCATCAGTGAAAGCGGGGCGACCTACGAGCAGTACTTC
CAISESGATYEQYF
>TRBD2|TRBV7-2|TRBJ2-5|NA
TGTGCCAGCGCTGGGGGACTAGCGGGAGTACGAGAGACCCAGTACTTC
CASAGGLAGVRETQYF
>NA|TRBV4-3|TRBJ2-2|many
TGCGCCAGCAGCCACCCGCACGGGGAATCCACCGGGGAGCTGTTTTTT
CASSHPHGESTGELFF
>NA|TRBV7-9|TRBJ2-6|many
TGTGCCAGCAGCGTCAGAGTCTCTGGGGCCAACGTCCTGACTTTC
CASSVRVSGANVLTF
>NA|TRBV18|TRBJ2-3|few
TGTGCCAGCTCAACCAGGCTGGACACCTCGGATACGCAGTATTTT
CASSTRLDTSDTQYF
>TRBD1|TRBV7-2|TRBJ1-2|many
TGTGCCAGCAGCTTAACCCAGGGGGCGCGGGGCTACACCTTC
CASSLTQGARGYTF
>NA|TRBV7-2|TRBJ2-7|many
TGTGCCAGCAGCTTTTACAGGCCGAGTGAGCAGTACTTC
CASSFYRPSEQYF
>NA|TRBV5-1|TRBJ1-5|NA
TGCGCCAGCAGCTACTTAGGCAGGTACAATCAGCCCCAGCATTTT
CASSYLGRYNQPQHF
>NA|TRBV27|TRBJ2-3|many
TGTGCCAGCAGTTTATCGAGGACCGCCGGAAAAGATACGCAGTATTTT
CASSLSRTAGKDTQYF
>NA|TRBV11-2|TRBJ1-1|many
TGTGCCAGCAGCTTAGAGTCAGGGATCGTGACTGAAGCTTTCTTT
CASSLESGIVTEAFF
>NA|TRBV20-1|TRBJ1-6|few
TGCAGTGCTAGCGAACACTTGAATTCACCCCTCCACTTT
CSASEHLNSPLHF
>TRBD1|TRBV4-2|TRBJ2-7|few
TGTGCCAGCAGCCGAGAACAGGGGGCTCCCTACGAGCAGTACTTC
CASSREQGAPYEQYF
>NA|TRBV3-1|TRBJ2-2|many
TGTGCCAGCAGCCAAGGACACGCCGGGGAGCTGTTTTTT
CASSQGHAGELFF
>NA|TRBV2|TRBJ2-4|NA
TGTGCCAGCGGGAAGGACGAGGGCATTCAGTACTTC
CASGKDEGIQYF
>NA|TRBV19|TRBJ2-7|few
TGTGCCAGTAGTATACGCGGAATTGGTTTTAAATCCGAGCAGTACTTC
CASSIRGIGFKSEQYF
>TRBD2|TRBV4-2|TRBJ2-7|many
TGTGCCAGCAGCCAAGGACTAGCGAGCTCCTACGAGCAGTACTTC
CASSQGLASSYEQYF
>NA|TRBV20-1|TRBJ1-6|many
TGCAGTGCGCTCCGGGACAACAGTAATTCACCCCTCCACTTT
CSALRDNSNSPLHF
>NA|TRBV20-1|TRBJ2-7|many
TGCAGTGCTAGCCCCTTGGGCAGCTCCTACGAGCAGTACTTC
CSASPLGSSYEQYF
>NA|TRBV27|TRBJ2-7|NA
TGTGCCAGCAGTCCCTCAGGGCCCTACGAGCAGTACTTC
CASSPSGPYEQYF
>NA|TRBV20-1|TRBJ1-2|many
TGCAGTGCTAGTAGGAGGTATTTTGGCTACACCTTC
CSASRRYFGYTF
>TRBD1|TRBV5-4|TRBJ2-3|NA
TGTGCCAGCAGCTTGCGACAGGGCGGAGATACGCAGTATTTT
CASSLRQGGDTQYF
>NA|TRBV7-2|TRBJ2-7|NA
TGTGCCAGCAGCTTATCCTTCATTTCCTACGAGCAGTACTTC
CASSLSFISYEQYF
>TRBD1|TRBV12-3/TRBV12-4|TRBJ2-1|many
TGTGCCAGCAGCCGGGGACAGGGGTACTACAATGAGCAGTTCTTC
CASSRGQGYYNEQFF
>TRBD1|TRBV5-1|TRBJ2-4|few
TGCGCCAGCAGCCCCGGGACAGGGATAAACATTCAGTACTTC
CASSPGTGINIQYF
>NA|TRBV28|TRBJ1-2|NA
TGTGCCAGCAGTTTGGGGAGGACCTCCTATGGCTACACCTTC
CASSLGRTSYGYTF
>NA|TRBV7-9|TRBJ2-3|medium-sized
TGTGCCAGCAGCCCTCCTTCTCCTACGCAGTATTTT
CASSPPSPTQYF
>TRBD1|TRBV7-2|TRBJ2-7|NA
TGTGCCAGCAGCCGTTTGGGGACAGGGTTCACCTACGAGCAGTACTTC
CASSRLGTGFTYEQYF
>TRBD1|TRBV24-1|TRBJ2-7|few
TGTGCCACCAGTGAGGGACAGGGGGCACGGGAGCAGTACTTC
CATSEGQGAREQYF
>NA|TRBV5-1|TRBJ1-4|many
TGCGCCAGCAGCCTCCGGCCCGTTAACGAGAATGAAAAACTGTTTTTT
CASSLRPVNENEKLFF
>NA|TRBV5-1|TRBJ2-7|NA
TGCGCCAGCAGCTTGGATCCAGGTCGCGGGCACGAGCAGTACTTC
CASSLDPGRGHEQYF
>NA|TRBV28|TRBJ2-5|many
TGTGCCAGCAGTTTCCGGCAGGGCGGAGAGACCCAGTACTTC
CASSFRQGGETQYF
>NA|TRBV29-1|TRBJ1-1|few
TGCAGCGTTGCAAGACAGCTTTTGAACACTGAAGCTTTCTTT
CSVARQLLNTEAFF
>TRBD1|TRBV27|TRBJ2-2|many
TGTGCCAGCAGGAAACCAGGGGGCGGCCGGGAGCTGTTTTTT
CASRKPGGGRELFF
>TRBD1|TRBV27|TRBJ1-2|NA
TGTGCCAGCAGTTCGGCGGACAGGGGCGGCTACACCTTC
CASSSADRGGYTF
>TRBD1|TRBV5-1|TRBJ2-7|few
TGCGCCAGCAACCCCGGGACAGTCTTGAACGGCGAGCAGTACTTC
CASNPGTVLNGEQYF
>NA|TRBV12-3/TRBV12-4|TRBJ1-1|many
TGTGCCAGCAGTTTAGCTTCGGCGGTGAACACTGAAGCTTTCTTT
CASSLASAVNTEAFF
>TRBD1|TRBV15|TRBJ1-2|many
TGTGCCACCAGCAGAGATGCAGGGGGCCGAGATGGCTACACCTTC
CATSRDAGGRDGYTF
>NA|TRBV2|TRBJ2-3|few
TGTGCCAGCAGCGTATCTCCCGGGACAGATACGCAGTATTTT
CASSVSPGTDTQYF
>NA|TRBV6-5|TRBJ2-7|NA
TGTGCCAGCAGTTACGAACAGTCCTACGAGCAGTACTTC
CASSYEQSYEQYF
>TRBD1|TRBV4-3|TRBJ2-2|many
TGCGCCAGCAGCCAAGGGACAGGAGCGAACACCGGGGAGCTGTTTTTT
CASSQGTGANTGELFF